This T cell receptor (beta chain) emerged from a study of blood T cell repertoires in COVID-19. As for the study in general: T cells, B-cell-depleted T cells, or PBMCs supplied cDNA or gDNA.

The repertoire was sequenced with immunoSEQ multiplex PCR; TCRdb's copy has only in-frame clones and lacks some. The data contain approximately 220,000 clones, about 88% of them seen just once; the ten biggest clones take up over 2.5%. Germline V CDR1 and CDR2: MDHEN, SYDVKM. The CDR3 consists of 15 residues. V lost 6 bases, J lost 2 bases, and 8 bases stayed unmatched. This TCR was sampled from a man in his fifties or sixties who had recovered from COVID-19. The chain is built from TRBV28 and TRBJ2-7; 9 bases agree with TRBD1. Sequenced material: peripheral blood. The CDR3 loop reads CASRNSGQGTYEQYF. The CDR3 DNA sequence: TGTGCCAGCAGGAATTCGGGACAGGGTACCTACGAGCAGTACTTC.